This T cell receptor beta chain was observed in a study of T cells in Graves' hyperthyroidism and ophthalmopathy. V was clipped by 10 bases and J by 0 bases, with 19 bases between them. The CDR3 spans 16 residues. CDR1 and CDR2 (germline): ENHRY, SYGVKD. Patients were excluded because of uncontrolled infection, other autoimmune disease, pregnancy or lactation. The diagnoses drew upon clinical symptoms, serum thyroxine and TRAb, thyroid ultrasound and orbital computed tomography. Amplification of TCR beta CDR3 regions was performed using RNA transcripts as template. The HTBI primer set drove a first-round RT-PCR of the TCR CDR3. TCRdb re-called the multiplex PCR reads through MiXCR, storing one row per CDR3 protein. Of 540,000 or so distinct CDR3 sequences detected, about 45% appear once; the ten largest clones hold roughly 19%.

This chain connects TRBV10-3 to TRBJ1-3; D unresolved. The source of this sequence is an adult woman with Graves' disease, either hyperthyroidism or ophthalmopathy (not recorded which). Sequenced input: peripheral blood or thyroid tissue (not recorded which). CDR3: CASLAGGPDSGNTIYF. The DNA for the CDR3 is TGTGCCAGTCTAGCGGGAGGGCCGGACTCTGGAAACACCATATATTTT.